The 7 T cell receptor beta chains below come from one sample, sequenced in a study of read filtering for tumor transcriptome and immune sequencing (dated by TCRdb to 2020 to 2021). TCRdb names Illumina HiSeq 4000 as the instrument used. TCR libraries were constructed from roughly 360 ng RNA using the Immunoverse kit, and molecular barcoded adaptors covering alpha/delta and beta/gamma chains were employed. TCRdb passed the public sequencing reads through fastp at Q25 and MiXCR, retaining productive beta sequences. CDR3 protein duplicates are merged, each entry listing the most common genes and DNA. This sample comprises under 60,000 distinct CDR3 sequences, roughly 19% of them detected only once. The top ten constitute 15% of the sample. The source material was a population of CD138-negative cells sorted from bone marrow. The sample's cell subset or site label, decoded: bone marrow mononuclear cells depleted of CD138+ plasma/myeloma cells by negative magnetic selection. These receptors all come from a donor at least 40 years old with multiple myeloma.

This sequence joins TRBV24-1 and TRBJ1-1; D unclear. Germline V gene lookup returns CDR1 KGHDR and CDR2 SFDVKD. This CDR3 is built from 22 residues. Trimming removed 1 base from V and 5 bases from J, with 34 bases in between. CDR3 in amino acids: CATSDLRALYLRWERDSTEAFF. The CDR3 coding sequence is TGTGCCACCAGTGATTTAAGGGCTCTTTATTTGCGATGGGAGAGGGATTCAACTGAAGCTTTCTTT.

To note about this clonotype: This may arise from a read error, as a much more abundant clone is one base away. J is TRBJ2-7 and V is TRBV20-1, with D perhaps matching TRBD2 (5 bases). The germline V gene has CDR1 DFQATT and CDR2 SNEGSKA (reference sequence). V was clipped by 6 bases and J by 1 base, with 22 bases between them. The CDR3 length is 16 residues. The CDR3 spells CSATRRGFSVSYEQYF. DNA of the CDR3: TGCAGTGCGACGAGACGGGGTTTCTCCGTGTCCTACGAGCAGTACTTC.

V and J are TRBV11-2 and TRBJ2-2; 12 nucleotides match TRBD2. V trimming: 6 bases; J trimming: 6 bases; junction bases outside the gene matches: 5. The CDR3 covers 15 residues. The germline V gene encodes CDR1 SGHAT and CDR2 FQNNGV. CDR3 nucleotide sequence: TGTGCCAGCAGACCCAGGACTAGCGGGGCCGGGGAGCTGTTTTTT. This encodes CASRPRTSGAGELFF.

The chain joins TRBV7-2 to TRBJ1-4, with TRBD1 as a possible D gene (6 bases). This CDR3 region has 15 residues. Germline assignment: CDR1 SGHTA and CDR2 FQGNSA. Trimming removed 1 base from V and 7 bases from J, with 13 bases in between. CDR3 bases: TGTGCCAGCAGCTTAGGGGGGGCAGAAGGTGAAAAACTGTTTTTT. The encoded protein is CASSLGGAEGEKLFF.

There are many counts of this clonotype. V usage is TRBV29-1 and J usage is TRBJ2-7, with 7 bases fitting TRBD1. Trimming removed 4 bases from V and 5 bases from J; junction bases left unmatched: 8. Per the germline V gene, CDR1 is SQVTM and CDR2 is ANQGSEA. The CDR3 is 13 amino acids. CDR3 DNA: TGCAGCGTTGGCGGCAGGGGGATAAACGAGCAGTACTTC. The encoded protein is CSVGGRGINEQYF.

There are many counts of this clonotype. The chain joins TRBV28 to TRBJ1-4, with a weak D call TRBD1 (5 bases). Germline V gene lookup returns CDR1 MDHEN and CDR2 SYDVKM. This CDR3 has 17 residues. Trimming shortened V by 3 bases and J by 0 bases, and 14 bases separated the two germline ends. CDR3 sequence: CASSFPVGVATNEKLFF. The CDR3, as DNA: TGTGCCAGCAGTTTTCCTGTGGGGGTTGCAACTAATGAAAAACTGTTTTTT.

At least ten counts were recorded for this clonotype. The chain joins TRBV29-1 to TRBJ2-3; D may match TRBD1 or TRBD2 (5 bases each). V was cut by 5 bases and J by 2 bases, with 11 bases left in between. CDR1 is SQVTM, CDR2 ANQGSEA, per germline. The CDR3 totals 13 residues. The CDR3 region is CSVPGPPTDTQYF. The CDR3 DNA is TGCAGCGTTCCGGGACCTCCCACAGATACGCAGTATTTT.